These T cell receptor beta chains were read from a single sample in a study of early T cells in non-severe SARS-CoV-2 infection. MiXCR, applied by TCRdb to the 5' RACE reads, yields one record per CDR3 protein. The sample yields roughly 64,000 distinct CDR3 sequences, over 10% seen once. Sequences were obtained from whole blood. The origin of the receptors is an adult who was a healthcare worker with PCR-confirmed SARS-CoV-2 infection or an uninfected control (not recorded which). Each CDR3 is given with its conserved first and last residue. A D gene is named only where the DNA matches it firmly. Clone sizes are given selectively: once, few, many, or a class where the clone is expanded.

v_gene: TRBV3-1
abundance: once
j_gene: TRBJ2-5
d_gene: .
CDR3aa: CAGSHRTETQYF
CDR3nt: TGTGCCGGCAGCCACCGGACGGAGACCCAGTACTTC

v_gene: TRBV12-3/TRBV12-4
abundance: few
j_gene: TRBJ1-1
d_gene: .
CDR3aa: CASSFGGGTPTEAFF
CDR3nt: TGTGCCAGCAGTTTCGGTGGGGGGACTCCCACTGAAGCTTTCTTT

v_gene: TRBV27
abundance: .
j_gene: TRBJ2-7
d_gene: .
CDR3aa: CASSLTPGGGDEQYF
CDR3nt: TGTGCCAGCAGTTTAACCCCCGGTGGTGGGGACGAGCAGTACTTC

v_gene: TRBV5-6
abundance: .
j_gene: TRBJ1-5
d_gene: .
CDR3aa: CASSPRDGMDQPQHF
CDR3nt: TGTGCCAGCAGCCCCCGGGACGGTATGGATCAGCCCCAGCATTTT

v_gene: TRBV19
abundance: few
j_gene: TRBJ1-2
d_gene: .
CDR3aa: CASIPWGAGPGAYGYTF
CDR3nt: TGTGCCAGTATCCCCTGGGGTGCGGGACCCGGGGCCTATGGCTACACCTTC

v_gene: TRBV5-1
abundance: many
j_gene: TRBJ2-5
d_gene: .
CDR3aa: CASSLTSGRENQETQYF
CDR3nt: TGCGCCAGCAGCTTGACGAGCGGCAGGGAGAACCAAGAGACCCAGTACTTC

v_gene: TRBV19
abundance: many
j_gene: TRBJ1-4
d_gene: .
CDR3aa: CASRTRTYSASTNEKLFF
CDR3nt: TGTGCCAGTAGGACGAGGACGTACTCCGCGTCAACTAATGAAAAACTGTTTTTT

v_gene: TRBV14
abundance: .
j_gene: TRBJ2-2
d_gene: .
CDR3aa: CASSQRLTVTGELFF
CDR3nt: TGTGCCAGCAGCCAACGACTCACGGTTACCGGGGAGCTGTTTTTT

v_gene: TRBV15
abundance: .
j_gene: TRBJ1-4
d_gene: .
CDR3aa: CATSRTDRNNEKLFF
CDR3nt: TGTGCCACCAGCAGGACCGACAGGAATAATGAAAAACTGTTTTTT

v_gene: TRBV6-5
abundance: .
j_gene: TRBJ2-5
d_gene: .
CDR3aa: CASSVGQTQYF
CDR3nt: TGTGCCAGCAGTGTCGGCCAGACACAGTACTTC

v_gene: TRBV7-6
abundance: .
j_gene: TRBJ1-1
d_gene: TRBD1
CDR3aa: CASSLNRGFMNTEAFF
CDR3nt: TGTGCCAGCAGCTTAAACAGGGGGTTCATGAACACTGAAGCTTTCTTT

v_gene: TRBV11-2
abundance: many
j_gene: TRBJ2-5
d_gene: TRBD1
CDR3aa: CASSSRGLQETQYF
CDR3nt: TGTGCCAGCAGCTCCAGGGGGCTGCAAGAGACCCAGTACTTC

v_gene: TRBV5-1
abundance: few
j_gene: TRBJ2-5
d_gene: TRBD1
CDR3aa: CASSDRGSAETQYF
CDR3nt: TGCGCCAGCAGTGACAGGGGTTCTGCAGAGACCCAGTACTTC

v_gene: TRBV5-1
abundance: .
j_gene: TRBJ1-5
d_gene: .
CDR3aa: CASSLEPRDQPQHF
CDR3nt: TGCGCCAGCAGCTTGGAGCCCAGGGATCAGCCCCAGCATTTT

v_gene: TRBV7-9
abundance: many
j_gene: TRBJ1-4
d_gene: TRBD1
CDR3aa: CASSSTGAEEKLFF
CDR3nt: TGTGCCAGCAGCTCGACAGGGGCCGAAGAAAAACTGTTTTTT

v_gene: TRBV5-1
abundance: .
j_gene: TRBJ1-1
d_gene: TRBD1
CDR3aa: CASSLGTGVREAFF
CDR3nt: TGCGCCAGCAGCTTGGGCACAGGGGTCCGTGAAGCTTTCTTT

v_gene: TRBV19
abundance: few
j_gene: TRBJ2-3
d_gene: .
CDR3aa: CASSIYQGPSTDTQYF
CDR3nt: TGTGCCAGTAGTATTTACCAGGGGCCTAGCACAGATACGCAGTATTTT

v_gene: TRBV5-4
abundance: .
j_gene: TRBJ1-5
d_gene: TRBD1
CDR3aa: CASSYDRGSNQPQHF
CDR3nt: TGTGCCAGCAGCTACGACAGGGGAAGCAATCAGCCCCAGCATTTT

v_gene: TRBV10-3
abundance: .
j_gene: TRBJ2-7
d_gene: TRBD2
CDR3aa: CAISESTAGIAYEQYF
CDR3nt: TGTGCCATCAGTGAGTCGACAGCGGGGATAGCCTACGAGCAGTACTTC

v_gene: TRBV6-2/TRBV6-3
abundance: .
j_gene: TRBJ2-7
d_gene: TRBD2
CDR3aa: CASRTSGSYEQYF
CDR3nt: TGTGCCAGCAGAACTAGCGGCTCCTACGAGCAGTACTTC